The clone carrying this T cell receptor (beta chain) was recorded at least ten times. No antigen is known for it. The sample originates from a study of CD8 T cells in ankylosing spondylitis. Study results and caveats: The disease-linked clones had a CD8+ phenotype and low blood frequencies. There were earlier reports of some motif variants in reactive arthritis synovial fluid and blood. Matched ankylosing spondylitis synovial fluid reportedly contained a significantly enriched population of disease-linked clones.

TCR beta libraries were made by quantitative 5'-RACE with molecular barcodes. TCRdb re-called the 5' RACE reads through MiXCR, storing one row per CDR3 protein. The sample lists about 160,000 distinct CDR3 sequences; approximately 9.9% were seen once. Germline V lookup: CDR1 ENHRY, CDR2 SYGVKD. Trimming shortened V by 7 bases and J by 5 bases, and 21 bases separated the two germline ends. The CDR3 spans 15 residues. This chain connects TRBV10-3 to TRBJ2-7; possibly TRBD2 for D (5 bases). The source material was blood, either unsorted or a sorted T cell fraction (not recorded which). This receptor was taken from a female donor with ankylosing spondylitis or in good health (not recorded which). DNA of the CDR3: TGTGCCATCACTTTGAACGGGGAGTTGGAAGACGAGCAGTACTTC. This sequence encodes CAITLNGELEDEQYF.